The following is a T cell receptor (beta chain) sequence with its context. This CDR3 region has 19 residues. Germline V gene data show CDR1 as LGHNA and CDR2 as YSLEER. V was clipped by 0 bases and J by 1 base, with 16 bases between them. This sample was taken from a study of blood T cell repertoires in COVID-19. How the authors handled the data: Reference gene primer amplification in the assay estimated nucleated cell counts. The repertoire was sequenced with immunoSEQ multiplex PCR; TCRdb's copy has only in-frame clones and lacks some. From that table come the V and J calls and clone size; the DNA was used to work out D and trimming. This sample carries under 45,000 clones, more than 60% of them seen once, and the ten largest clones take roughly 28%.

V and J are TRBV4-3 and TRBJ2-6; D is perhaps TRBD2 (5 bases). The TCR sequence derives from a woman aged 65 to 85 with acute or convalescent COVID-19. The specimen was peripheral blood. This CDR3 is CASSQEGGGRLSGANVLTF. DNA for the CDR3: TGCGCCAGCAGCCAAGAGGGTGGAGGCAGGTTGTCTGGGGCCAACGTCCTGACTTTC.